This T cell receptor (beta chain) derives from a study of blood T cells in healthy people across ages. For this clonotype: No antigen is known for it.

Trimming at V came to 8 bases and at J to 6 bases, leaving 7 bases not matched to a gene. CDR1 and CDR2 from the germline V gene are ENHRY and SYGVKD. The CDR3 contains 13 residues. A second about 7 to 12 cycle PCR used barcoded and J-beta primers. Each cDNA was tagged by a template-switch adaptor containing 12 random nucleotides. TCRdb fed the 5' RACE reads into MiXCR, producing one record per CDR3 protein. Among fewer than 1,200,000 distinct CDR3 sequences, less than 25% were seen once, and the ten largest hold about 0.72%. Study-level results: Unknown CMV status may confound age-related changes in expanded clones.

These data also featured in a second study, about T cells of mothers and their children.

This chain uses TRBV10-3 with TRBJ2-3; 8 bases agree with TRBD2. This clonotype was sampled from a girl aged 2-10 years in good health. The sequenced material came from blood. CDR3 nucleotide sequence: TGTGCCATCGGTCGGGGGGGCTCGGATACGCAGTATTTT. It translates to CAIGRGGSDTQYF.